This T cell receptor (beta chain) was sequenced for a study of blood T cell repertoires in COVID-19 (dated by TCRdb to between 2020 and 2021). Background for the entire study: The collaborator samples originated in the United States, Italy and Spain and spanned the acute and convalescent phases of COVID-19. The prospective study material was composed of cDNA or gDNA derived from T cells, B-cell-depleted T cells, or PBMCs. The dataset comprised deeply sampled blood TCRbeta repertoires from subjects exposed to, actively infected with, or recovered from COVID-19. A freely available public database, intended as a resource for researchers studying the immune response to SARS-CoV-2, is where the repertoires were released. The samples were drawn from the first 160 participants of the ongoing ImmuneRACE study and from roughly 1,300 subjects provided by 6 global collaborators. Sample metadata almost always included a de-identified subject ID, COVID-19 status, age in years and sex. Where available, HLA class I and class II types were obtained from metadata supplied by the sample provider rather than from assay-based typing. General conclusions and limits of the study: The amount of clinical and demographic metadata varied by source and participant and was provided uncurated.

From the germline V gene, CDR1 is MRHNA and CDR2 is SNTAGT. From its cysteine to its phenylalanine, the CDR3 spans 14 amino acids. Kept here is only the CDR3 DNA, which spans 42 bases and is read in frame from base 1. V ends up 3 bases short and J 8 bases short, with an unmatched junction base count of 7. Another Seattle source contributed samples from volunteer blood donors who had recovered from COVID-19. Each collaborating institution followed its own protocols to collect whole blood in K2EDTA tubes. Collaborator samples were shipped for TCRbeta analysis as frozen whole blood, isolated PBMCs, or DNA extracted from either sample type. As for this clone: Its antigen is unknown. Base qualities were left out, and no much larger clone turns up one base away.

TCRbeta CDR3 regions were amplified from genomic DNA by means of the immunoSEQ Assay, a bias-controlled multiplex PCR. The authors processed their data as follows. The number of nucleated cells in each sample was estimated by amplification of reference gene primers within the assay. To quantify the absolute abundance of each unique TCRbeta CDR3 rearrangement, sequence reads were collapsed and filtered. For each sample, productive Simpson clonality was calculated by taking the square root of Simpson's diversity index across productive rearrangements. TCRdb re-hosts the immuneACCESS table, in-frame sequences only. Its copies lack some clones; in the studies checked, an unresolved V gene accounts for under half of them, and the cause for the rest is not known. D and trimming come from the DNA, and the V and J calls and clone size come from that table. Across this sample there are roughly 200,000 clones, with nearly 90% seen only once. The ten top clones hold approximately 12% of the sample.

The sequenced sample was peripheral blood. This receptor was identified in a woman aged 18-29 years who had recovered from COVID-19. Recombination linked TRBV6-4 to TRBJ2-1; 7 central bases correspond to TRBD2. The encoded CDR3 is CASSEREIWYEQFF. The DNA sequence is given as TGTGCCAGCAGTGAGCGGGAGATTTGGTATGAGCAGTTCTTC.